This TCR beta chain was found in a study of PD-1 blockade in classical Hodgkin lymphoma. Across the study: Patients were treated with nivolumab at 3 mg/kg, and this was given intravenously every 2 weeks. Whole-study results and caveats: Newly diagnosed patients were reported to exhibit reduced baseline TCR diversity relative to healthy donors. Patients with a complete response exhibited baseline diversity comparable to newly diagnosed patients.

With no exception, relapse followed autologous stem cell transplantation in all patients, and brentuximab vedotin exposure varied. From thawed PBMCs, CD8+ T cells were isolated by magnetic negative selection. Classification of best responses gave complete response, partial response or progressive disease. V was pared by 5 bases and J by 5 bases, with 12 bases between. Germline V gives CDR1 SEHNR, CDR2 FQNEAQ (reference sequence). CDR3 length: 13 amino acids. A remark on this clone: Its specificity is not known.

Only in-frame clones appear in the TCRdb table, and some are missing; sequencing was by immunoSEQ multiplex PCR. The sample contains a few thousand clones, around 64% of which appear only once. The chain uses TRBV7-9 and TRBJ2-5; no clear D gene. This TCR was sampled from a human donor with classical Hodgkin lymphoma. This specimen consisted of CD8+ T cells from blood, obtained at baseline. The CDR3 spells CASSPTRKETQYF. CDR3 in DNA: TGTGCCAGCAGCCCCACAAGAAAGGAGACCCAGTACTTC.